One sample yielded the 28 T cell receptor beta chains listed below, sequenced in a study of blood T cell repertoires in COVID-19 (dated by TCRdb to the early 2020s). To prepare the library, the immunoSEQ multiplex PCR assay was applied. This immuneACCESS table, as held by TCRdb, lists in-frame sequences with V and J called but not all clones. Of the missing ones, under half trace to an unresolved V gene in checked studies; the others have no known cause. Across this sample there are about 160,000 clones, with approximately 80% seen only once. 5% to 6% of the sample is held by the ten biggest clonotypes. Material for sequencing was PBMCs or T cells enriched from blood (not recorded which). These receptors were taken from a man aged 35-49 years who had recovered from COVID-19.

This clone appeared a single time. The J gene is TRBJ1-4, the V gene TRBV2, with D unresolved. CDR1 SNHLY and CDR2 FYNNEI come from the germline V gene. V was clipped by 6 bases and J by 5 bases, with 13 bases between them. The CDR3 consists of 14 residues. The DNA of the CDR3 is TGTGCCAGCAGCGTCGACATATTAAATGAAAAACTGTTTTTT. It yields the protein CASSVDILNEKLFF. The full variable domain, in which reference TRBV2 and TRBJ1-4 provide the parts outside the CDR3, is EPEVTQTPSHQVTQMGQEVILRCVPISNHLYFYWYRQILGQKVEFLVSFYNNEISEKSEIFDDQFSVERPDGSNFTLKIRSTKLEDSAMYFCASSVDILNEKLFFGSGTQLSVL.

The chain has TRBV24-1 and TRBJ2-2; 7 bases map to TRBD1. Germline CDR1 KGHDR, CDR2 SFDVKD. The V gene end was trimmed by 9 bases and the J gene end by 1 base; junction bases not matched to a gene: 7. CDR3 length: 15 residues. The CDR3 region is CATERRQGNTGELFF. The CDR3 coding sequence is TGTGCCACCGAGCGGCGACAGGGGAACACCGGGGAGCTGTTTTTT.

V usage is TRBV27 and J usage is TRBJ1-1; TRBD1 aligns across 7 bases. Trimming cost V 5 bases and J 6 bases; bases outside gene matches: 9. This CDR3 region has 14 residues. Germline V gene data show CDR1 as MNHEY and CDR2 as SMNVEV (reference sequence). The CDR3 sequence is CASSPDDRVAEAFF. In DNA form, the CDR3 reads TGTGCCAGCAGTCCCGATGACAGGGTCGCTGAAGCTTTCTTT.

The chain combines TRBV3-1 (or the pseudogene TRBV3-2) with TRBJ1-6; no firm D call. Between the trimmed V and J ends, which lost 4 bases and 5 bases, there was a span of 9 bases. CDR1 LGHDT and CDR2 YNNKEL come from the germline V gene (reference sequence). This CDR3 spans 14 amino acids. The CDR3 region is CASSLRVNNSPLHF. The CDR3 coding sequence is TGTGCCAGCAGCCTCCGGGTCAATAATTCACCCCTCCACTTT.

The V and J genes are TRBV9 and TRBJ2-3, with D possibly TRBD1 on 6 matching bases. V was shortened by 2 bases and J by 4 bases, with 14 bases between the two germline ends. Germline V gene sequence: CDR1 SGDLS, CDR2 YYNGEE. CDR3 length equals 15 residues. The CDR3 protein is CASSVGAIQSDTQYF. In nucleotides, the CDR3 is TGTGCCAGCAGCGTGGGGGCCATCCAATCAGATACGCAGTATTTT. The variable domain in full, with the rest retrieved from reference TRBV9 and TRBJ2-3, is DSGVTQTPKHLITATGQRVTLRCSPRSGDLSVYWYQQSLDQGLQFLIQYYNGEERAKGNILERFSAQQFPDLHSELNLSSLELGDSALYFCASSVGAIQSDTQYFGPGTRLTVL.

The chain carries TRBV19 and TRBJ1-4; D is undetermined. In germline, CDR1 is LNHDA, CDR2 SQIVND (reference sequence). The CDR3 extends over 14 amino acids. The germline V and J ends were trimmed by 6 bases and 0 bases, with 8 bases remaining between them. CDR3 amino acids: CASRDIATNEKLFF. DNA of the CDR3: TGTGCCAGTAGAGACATAGCAACTAATGAAAAACTGTTTTTT.

The chain links TRBV2 to TRBJ1-3; maybe TRBD1 (6 bases). CDR3 length: 13 amino acids. V was pared by 9 bases and J by 4 bases, with 13 bases between. Germline V lookup: CDR1 SNHLY, CDR2 FYNNEI. The CDR3 spells CASSRGTGNTIYF. CDR3 coding DNA: TGTGCCAGTTCCAGGGGAACCGGAAACACCATATATTTT.

The V gene is TRBV12-3 or TRBV12-4, the J gene TRBJ1-2; D gene ambiguous. V was clipped by 3 bases and J by 3 bases, with 8 bases between them. This CDR3 is 13 amino acids long. The CDR3 sequence is CASSFNRDYGYTF. CDR3 sequence (DNA): TGTGCCAGCAGTTTCAACAGAGACTATGGCTACACCTTC.

The V call is TRBV5-6, the J call TRBJ2-6; 7 bases fit TRBD2. Germline CDR1 is SGHDT and CDR2 is YYEEEE. CDR3 length: 19 amino acids. After removal of 1 base from V and 2 bases from J, the junction contained 12 bases not matched to a gene. Written as DNA, the CDR3 is TGTGCCAGCAGCTTGCGGGGTTCAGCGGGGCGCCCTGGGGCCAACGTCCTGACTTTC. This codes for CASSLRGSAGRPGANVLTF.

The chain joins TRBV28 to TRBJ1-1; perhaps TRBD1 as D (6 bases). CDR3 size: 13 residues. Germline CDR1 reads MDHEN; CDR2 reads SYDVKM. With 7 bases removed from V and 1 base from J, the gap between germline ends came to 10 bases. The DNA for the CDR3 is TGTGCCAGCATCCTAGGGGGGAACACTGAAGCTTTCTTT. Translating it yields CASILGGNTEAFF.

This clone has more than one count but fewer than ten. V gene TRBV11-2 combines with J gene TRBJ2-2; TRBD1 aligns across 7 bases. Trimming cost V 7 bases and J 0 bases; bases outside gene matches: 5. The germline V gene has CDR1 SGHAT and CDR2 FQNNGV. CDR3 length: 15 residues. The CDR3 DNA reads TGTGCCAGCACCCCCGGGACAGCGAACACCGGGGAGCTGTTTTTT. Residues: CASTPGTANTGELFF. Full variable domain (rest looked up from reference TRBV11-2 and TRBJ2-2): EAGVAQSPRYKIIEKRQSVAFWCNPISGHATLYWYQQILGQGPKLLIQFQNNGVVDDSQLPKDRFSAERLKGVDSTLKIQPAKLEDSAVYLCASTPGTANTGELFFGEGSRLTVL.

The rearrangement uses TRBV5-6 and TRBJ1-1, with 8 bases aligning to TRBD1. V lost 2 bases, J lost 5 bases, and 5 bases stayed unmatched. The CDR3 runs 14 residues. The germline V gene has CDR1 SGHDT and CDR2 YYEEEE. The CDR3, as DNA: TGTGCCAGCAGCTTCGACAGGGGTGGGACTGAAGCTTTCTTT. The encoded protein is CASSFDRGGTEAFF.

This clone was detected once. The V call is TRBV7-3, the J call TRBJ2-1, with 9 bases identical to TRBD1. CDR3 length equals 12 residues. With V trimmed by 8 bases and J by 10 bases, 6 bases remained unmatched. The germline CDR1 and CDR2 sequences are SGHTA and FQGTGA. The DNA for the CDR3 is TGTGCCAGCGGCACAGGGGGCGGGGAGCAGTTCTTC. Protein sequence: CASGTGGGEQFF.

The chain joins TRBV3-1 (or the pseudogene TRBV3-2) to TRBJ2-5; 8 bases map to TRBD1. Germline values: CDR1 LGHDT, CDR2 YNNKEL (reference sequence). The length of the CDR3 is 19 residues. The J segment lost 0 bases and the V segment lost 7 bases, leaving 19 bases of the junction unmatched. The chain's CDR3 is CASIPPPSPGQVYQETQYF. The CDR3 DNA follows: TGTGCCAGCATTCCGCCCCCCTCTCCGGGACAGGTTTACCAAGAGACCCAGTACTTC.

V and J are TRBV24-1 and TRBJ1-4, with D possibly being TRBD1 (5 bases). Germline V lookup: CDR1 KGHDR, CDR2 SFDVKD. Trimming took 9 bases from V and 0 from J, leaving 10 bases between them. CDR3 length: 14 amino acids. CDR3 bases: TGTGCCACCGGAGACAGTGCAACTAATGAAAAACTGTTTTTT. Its translation is CATGDSATNEKLFF.

CDR3 amino acids: CASSKGGGDTQYF. In nucleotides, the CDR3 is TGTGCCAGCAGCAAGGGTGGAGGAGATACGCAGTATTTT. The V and J genes are TRBV11-3 and TRBJ2-3; the D gene is possibly TRBD2 (5 bases). V was trimmed by 5 bases and J by 5 bases, leaving 11 bases between them. This CDR3 comprises 13 residues. The germline V gene has CDR1 SGHNT and CDR2 YENEEA.

This clone showed up just a few times. This chain links TRBV4-2 with TRBJ2-2, with D perhaps TRBD2 (5 bases). CDR3 length: 17 amino acids. Germline CDR1 and CDR2: LGHNA and YNFKEQ. The ends were cut back, 2 bases at V and 4 bases at J, with 17 bases in the middle. CDR3 in amino acids: CASSQPRVDGSTGELFF. The DNA of the CDR3 is TGTGCCAGCAGCCAACCGCGGGTTGATGGGAGCACCGGGGAGCTGTTTTTT.

V gene TRBV19 combines with J gene TRBJ1-3; tentatively, D is TRBD1 (5 bases). The CDR3 spans 20 residues. Trimming took 5 bases from V and 0 from J, leaving 26 bases between them. The germline V gene encodes CDR1 LNHDA and CDR2 SQIVND (reference sequence). For the CDR3, the DNA is TGTGCCAGTAGTCCCCAGGGAACGCCTATTTGGATTTCCTCTGGAAACACCATATATTTT. It is translated as CASSPQGTPIWISSGNTIYF. The complete variable domain, with remaining parts taken from reference TRBV19 and TRBJ1-3, reads DGGITQSPKYLFRKEGQNVTLSCEQNLNHDAMYWYRQDPGQGLRLIYYSQIVNDFQKGDIAEGYSVSREKKESFPLTVTSAQKNPTAFYLCASSPQGTPIWISSGNTIYFGEGSWLTVV.

This chain connects TRBV30 to TRBJ1-3; D not resolved. V was pared by 1 base and J by 12 bases, with 25 bases between. Per the germline V gene, CDR1 is GTSNPN and CDR2 is SVGIG (reference sequence). The CDR3 has 16 residues. This CDR3 reads CAWSGNSPSPRVHIYF. In nucleotides, the CDR3 is TGTGCCTGGAGTGGCAACAGTCCCTCTCCGAGGGTGCACATATATTTT.

The chain joins TRBV2 to TRBJ2-2, with D maybe TRBD2 (5 bases). Germline assignment: CDR1 SNHLY and CDR2 FYNNEI. With 8 bases removed from V and 5 bases from J, the gap between germline ends came to 18 bases. CDR3 length: 15 amino acids. The CDR3 region is CASGPPTGITGELFF. CDR3 nucleotide sequence: TGTGCCAGCGGGCCCCCAACGGGAATTACCGGGGAGCTGTTTTTT.

This chain joins TRBV7-9 and TRBJ1-1; D gene ambiguous. V was pared by 5 bases and J by 4 bases, with 11 bases between. This CDR3 region has 13 residues. Germline lookup yields CDR1 SEHNR and CDR2 FQNEAQ (reference sequence). DNA for the CDR3: TGTGCCAGCAGCACACAAGATTTCACTGAAGCTTTCTTT. It codes for CASSTQDFTEAFF. The whole variable domain, filled in from reference TRBV7-9 and TRBJ1-1, reads DTGVSQNPRHKITKRGQNVTFRCDPISEHNRLYWYRQTLGQGPEFLTYFQNEAQLEKSRLLSDRFSAERPKGSFSTLEIQRTEQGDSAMYLCASSTQDFTEAFFGQGTRLTVV.

This chain joins TRBV11-2 and TRBJ2-5, with 7 positions matching TRBD2. The junction had 6 bases not matched to a gene; V was cut back by 1 base and J by 4 bases. Germline CDR1 reads SGHAT; CDR2 reads FQNNGV. This CDR3 is 15 amino acids long. DNA of the CDR3: TGTGCCAGCAGCTTAGGGACGCTAGCGGCAGAGACCCAGTACTTC. As protein: CASSLGTLAAETQYF.

The chain recombines TRBV4-1 with TRBJ1-1; 7 positions agree with TRBD1. CDR1 and CDR2 from the germline V gene are MGHRA and YSYEKL. The V gene end was trimmed by 0 bases and the J gene end by 8 bases; junction bases not matched to a gene: 9. This CDR3 region has 15 residues. In DNA form, the CDR3 reads TGCGCCAGCAGCCAAGAAGTAACAGGGGATCTCGAAGCTTTCTTT. This encodes CASSQEVTGDLEAFF.

This clone has only a few counts. V usage is TRBV30 and J usage is TRBJ1-3; TRBD1 might be the D (5 bases). The CDR3 consists of 15 residues. The V gene's germline CDR1 is GTSNPN and CDR2 SVGIG (reference sequence). V was shortened by 5 bases and J by 0 bases, with 14 bases between the two germline ends. The CDR3 region has the DNA TGTGCCTGGGCAGGGTCCCTGAGCTCTGGAAACACCATATATTTT. Amino acid sequence: CAWAGSLSSGNTIYF.

The chain combines TRBV19 with TRBJ1-4; 10 bases are shared with TRBD1. The ends lost 4 bases at V and 8 bases at J; junction bases unmatched: 7. From germline, CDR1 is LNHDA and CDR2 SQIVND (reference sequence). CDR3 length: 15 residues. The CDR3 bases are TGTGCCAGTAGTACCACCGGGACAGGGGAAGAAAAACTGTTTTTT. Residues: CASSTTGTGEEKLFF.

The gene calls are TRBV5-1 and TRBJ1-1, with D unclear. V lost 0 bases and J 4 bases, leaving 10 bases between the germline ends. This CDR3 has 14 amino acids. The germline CDR1 and CDR2 sequences are SGHRS and YFSETQ. Here the CDR3 reads CASSLDAERTEAFF. CDR3 nucleotides: TGCGCCAGCAGCTTGGACGCGGAACGCACTGAAGCTTTCTTT.

CDR3 region: CASSGGPGQGPYEQYF. CDR3 bases: TGTGCCAGCAGTGGCGGACCGGGACAGGGCCCCTACGAGCAGTACTTC. V usage is TRBV28 and J usage is TRBJ2-7, with 9 bases lining up with TRBD1. V shed 5 bases and J 2 bases; nucleotides not matched to a gene: 10. Germline V gives CDR1 MDHEN, CDR2 SYDVKM. CDR3 length: 16 amino acids.

J is TRBJ1-2 and V is TRBV7-2, with TRBD1 as a possible D gene (5 bases). Trimming took off 3 bases at V and 8 bases at J, with 16 bases between the two ends. CDR3 length equals 14 residues. Germline values: CDR1 SGHTA, CDR2 FQGNSA. Written as DNA, the CDR3 is TGTGCCAGCAGCTTTCAGCTTGGGGCCTGGGGCTACACCTTC. As protein: CASSFQLGAWGYTF.